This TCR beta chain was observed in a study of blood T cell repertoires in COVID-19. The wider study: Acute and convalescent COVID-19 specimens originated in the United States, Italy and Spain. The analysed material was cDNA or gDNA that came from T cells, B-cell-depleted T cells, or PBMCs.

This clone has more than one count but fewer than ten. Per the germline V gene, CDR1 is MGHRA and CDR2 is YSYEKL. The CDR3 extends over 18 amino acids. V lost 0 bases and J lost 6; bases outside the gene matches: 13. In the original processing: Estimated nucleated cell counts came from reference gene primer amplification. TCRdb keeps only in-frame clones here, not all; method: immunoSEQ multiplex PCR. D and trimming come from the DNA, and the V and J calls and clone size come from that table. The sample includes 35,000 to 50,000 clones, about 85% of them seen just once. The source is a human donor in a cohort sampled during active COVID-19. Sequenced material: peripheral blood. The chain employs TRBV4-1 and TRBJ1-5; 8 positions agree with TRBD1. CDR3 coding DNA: TGCGCCAGCAGCCAAGATAGGGCGGGCAGGGGGCTGGGTCAGCCCCAGCATTTT. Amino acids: CASSQDRAGRGLGQPQHF.